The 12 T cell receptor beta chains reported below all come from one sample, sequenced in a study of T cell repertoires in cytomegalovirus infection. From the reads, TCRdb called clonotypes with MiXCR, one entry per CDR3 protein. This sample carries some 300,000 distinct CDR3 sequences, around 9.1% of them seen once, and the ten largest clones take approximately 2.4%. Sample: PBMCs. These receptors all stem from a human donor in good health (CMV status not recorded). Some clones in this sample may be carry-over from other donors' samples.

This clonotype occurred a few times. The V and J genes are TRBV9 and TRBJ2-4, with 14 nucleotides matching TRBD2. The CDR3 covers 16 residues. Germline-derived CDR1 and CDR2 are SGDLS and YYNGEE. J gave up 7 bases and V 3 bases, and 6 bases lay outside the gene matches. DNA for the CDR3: TGTGCCAGCAGCGCGACTAGCGGGGGGGCCCGGAACATTCAGTACTTC. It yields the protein CASSATSGGARNIQYF.

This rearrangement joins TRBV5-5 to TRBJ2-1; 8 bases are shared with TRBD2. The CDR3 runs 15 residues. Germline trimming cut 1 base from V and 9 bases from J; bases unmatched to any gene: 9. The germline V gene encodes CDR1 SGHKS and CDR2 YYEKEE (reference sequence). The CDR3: CASSLQQRGRGEQFF. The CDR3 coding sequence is TGTGCCAGCAGCTTGCAACAGCGGGGGAGAGGTGAGCAGTTCTTC.

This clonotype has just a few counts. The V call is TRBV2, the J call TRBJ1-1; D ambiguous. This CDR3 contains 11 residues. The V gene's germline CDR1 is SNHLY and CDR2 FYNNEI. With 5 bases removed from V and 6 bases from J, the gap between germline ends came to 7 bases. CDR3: CASSRPPEAFF. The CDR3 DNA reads TGTGCCAGCAGTCGGCCACCTGAAGCTTTCTTT.

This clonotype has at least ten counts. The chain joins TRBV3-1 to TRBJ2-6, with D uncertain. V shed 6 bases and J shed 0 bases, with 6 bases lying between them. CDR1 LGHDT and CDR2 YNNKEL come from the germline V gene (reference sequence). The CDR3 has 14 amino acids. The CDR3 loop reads CASRQSSGANVLTF. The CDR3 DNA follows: TGTGCCAGCAGGCAGAGCTCTGGGGCCAACGTCCTGACTTTC. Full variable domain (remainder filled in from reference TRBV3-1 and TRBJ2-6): DTAVSQTPKYLVTQMGNDKSIKCEQNLGHDTMYWYKQDSKKFLKIMFSYNNKELIINETVPNRFSPKSPDKAHLNLHINSLELGDSAVYFCASRQSSGANVLTFGAGSRLTVL.

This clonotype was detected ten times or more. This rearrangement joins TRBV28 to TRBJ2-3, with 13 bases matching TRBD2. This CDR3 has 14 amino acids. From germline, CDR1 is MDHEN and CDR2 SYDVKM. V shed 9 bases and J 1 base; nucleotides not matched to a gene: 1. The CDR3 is CASGLAGGTDTQYF. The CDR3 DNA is TGTGCCAGTGGACTAGCGGGGGGCACAGATACGCAGTATTTT.

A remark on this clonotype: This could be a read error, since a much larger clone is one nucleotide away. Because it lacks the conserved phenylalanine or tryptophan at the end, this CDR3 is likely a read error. CDR3 sequence: CASSLVGQGLFGYGYTL. In DNA, the CDR3 is TGTGCCAGCAGCTTGGTGGGACAGGGTCTTTTCGGCTATGGCTACACCCTC. V and J are TRBV5-6 and TRBJ1-2; 9 positions match TRBD1. The CDR3 covers 17 residues. Unmatched junction bases numbered 10, after V lost 0 bases and J lost 4 bases. Germline V gene sequence: CDR1 SGHDT, CDR2 YYEEEE.

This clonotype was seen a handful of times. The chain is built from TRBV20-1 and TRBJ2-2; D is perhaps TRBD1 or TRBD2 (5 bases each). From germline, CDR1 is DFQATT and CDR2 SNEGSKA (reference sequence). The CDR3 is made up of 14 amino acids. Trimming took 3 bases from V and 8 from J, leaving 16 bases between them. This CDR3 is CSAREGTAVGELFF. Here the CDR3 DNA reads TGCAGTGCTAGGGAAGGGACGGCTGTTGGGGAGCTGTTTTTT.

CDR3 region: CASSSLAGPYNEQFF. The CDR3 region has the DNA TGCGCCAGCAGCTCCCTAGCGGGGCCCTACAATGAGCAGTTCTTC. The chain uses TRBV5-1 and TRBJ2-1, with TRBD2 identical over 9 bases. V lost 3 bases to trimming and J lost 2 bases; unmatched junction nucleotides: 3. Looked up from germline, CDR1 is SGHRS and CDR2 is YFSETQ. CDR3 length: 15 residues.

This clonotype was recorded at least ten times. CDR3 sequence reads: CASRGPYSPLHF. In DNA form, the CDR3 reads TGCGCCAGCAGGGGCCCTTATTCACCCCTCCACTTT. The chain joins TRBV4-3 to TRBJ1-6; D gene ambiguous. Germline lookup yields CDR1 LGHNA and CDR2 YSLEER. Trimming pared 6 bases from V and 8 bases from J, leaving 8 bases between. CDR3 length: 12 residues.

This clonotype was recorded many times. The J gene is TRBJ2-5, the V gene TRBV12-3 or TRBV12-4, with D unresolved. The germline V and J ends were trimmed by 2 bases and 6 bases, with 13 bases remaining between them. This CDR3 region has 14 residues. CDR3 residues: CASSLSSPSQTQYF. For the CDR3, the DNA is TGTGCCAGCAGTTTATCGTCACCATCACAGACCCAGTACTTC.

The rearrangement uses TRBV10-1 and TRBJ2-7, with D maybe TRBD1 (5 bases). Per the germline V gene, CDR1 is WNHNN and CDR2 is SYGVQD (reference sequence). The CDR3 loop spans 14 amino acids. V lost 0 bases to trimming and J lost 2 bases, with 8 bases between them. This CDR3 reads CASSESKGTYEQYV. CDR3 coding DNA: TGCGCCAGCAGTGAGTCCAAGGGGACCTACGAGCAGTACGTC.

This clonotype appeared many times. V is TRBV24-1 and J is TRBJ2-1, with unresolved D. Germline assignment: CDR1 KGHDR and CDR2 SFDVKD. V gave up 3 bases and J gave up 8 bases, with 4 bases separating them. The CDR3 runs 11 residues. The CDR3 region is CATSDRDEQFF. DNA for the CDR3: TGTGCCACCAGTGATCGGGATGAGCAGTTCTTC.